This T cell receptor (beta chain) was recorded in a study of T-cell reconstitution after alpha-beta-depleted transplantation in children. General study findings and limits: In some patients, recipient T cells and intrathymic progenitors surviving conditioning explained high day-60 diversity. One year post-transplant, T-cell counts and diversity were largely derived from T cells produced anew. Several hundred expanded graft clones reportedly were the source of alpha-beta T cells about two months after transplant.

It was with unique molecular identifiers that the TCRbeta library was prepared. MiXCR was run by TCRdb on the PCR reads, yielding one entry per CDR3 protein. The sample carries some 300,000 distinct CDR3 sequences, 7.5% to 9% recorded once. CDR1 LGHNA and CDR2 YNFKEQ come from the germline V gene. There are 13 residues in the CDR3. Trimming removed 0 bases at V and 5 bases at J, with 6 bases between. This clonotype was counted ten times or more. What it binds is unknown. This sequence originates from a female patient aged 2-15 years who had a stem cell transplant for Fanconi anemia, so the T cells may come from the graft donor. The chain links TRBV4-2 to TRBJ2-3, with D tentatively TRBD2 (5 bases). The sample was peripheral blood, taken 360 days after TCRalphabeta/CD19-depleted stem cell transplant. This CDR3 is CASSQDGGDTQYF. CDR3 sequence (DNA): TGTGCCAGCAGCCAAGACGGAGGAGATACGCAGTATTTT.